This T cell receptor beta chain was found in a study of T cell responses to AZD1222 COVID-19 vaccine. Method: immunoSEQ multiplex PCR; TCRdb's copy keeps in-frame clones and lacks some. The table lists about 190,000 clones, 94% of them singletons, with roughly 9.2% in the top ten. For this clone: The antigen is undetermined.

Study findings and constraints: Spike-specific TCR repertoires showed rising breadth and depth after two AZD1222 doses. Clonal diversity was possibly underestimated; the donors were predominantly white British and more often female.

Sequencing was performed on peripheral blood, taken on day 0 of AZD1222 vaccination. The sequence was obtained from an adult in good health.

The CDR3 spells CASRRQGGSEAFF. CDR3 nucleotides: TGTGCCAGCAGGAGACAGGGCGGCTCTGAAGCTTTCTTT. V is TRBV2 and J is TRBJ1-1, with TRBD1 matching over 7 bases. J lost 6 bases, V lost 6 bases, and 7 bases had no gene match. The germline gives CDR1 SNHLY, CDR2 FYNNEI. The length of the CDR3 is 13 residues.